The 11 T cell receptor beta chains below were found in one sample sequenced in a study of T cells in Graves' hyperthyroidism and ophthalmopathy (dated 2019 in TCRdb). Receptor libraries were prepared by multiplex PCR. Sequencer: Illumina HiSeq 2000. The TCR beta CDR3 regions were amplified from RNA transcripts. For the first round of RT-PCR on the TCR CDR3, the HTBI primer set was used together with the Qiagen OneStep RT-PCR kit. TCRdb ran its own pipeline on the public reads, namely fastp trimming at Q25 and MiXCR clone calling, and kept in-frame beta chains. A single entry per CDR3 protein holds the most common genes and DNA from its merged rows. The table for this sample lists approximately 610,000 distinct CDR3 sequences; under 15% of them were counted only once. The ten largest account for about 3.9% of the sample. The specimen was blood. These receptor sequences come from a woman in her 40s with Graves' ophthalmopathy.

In this sample, this clonotype turned up many times. The CDR3 DNA is TGTGCCACCACCCCGACGGACAGGTGGGACCAAGAGACCCAGTACTTC. Protein sequence: CATTPTDRWDQETQYF. The chain joins TRBV6-2 or TRBV6-3 to TRBJ2-5; 7 positions match TRBD1. Germline V gene lookup returns CDR1 MNHEY and CDR2 SVGEGT. This CDR3 spans 16 amino acids. The trim removed 10 bases at V and 0 bases at J, leaving 14 bases unmatched.

Many counts were recorded for this clonotype. CDR3 in DNA: TGTGCCAGCAGCTTATCAGGGGGTGGAAATGAAGCTTTCTTT. Translating it yields CASSLSGGGNEAFF. This chain joins TRBV7-9 and TRBJ1-1; TRBD1 agrees at 7 bases. The CDR3 totals 14 residues. The ends lost 2 bases at V and 7 bases at J; junction bases unmatched: 7. The germline V gene has CDR1 SEHNR and CDR2 FQNEAQ (reference sequence).

The table lists this clonotype with many counts. The chain has TRBV20-1 and TRBJ1-2, with D perhaps TRBD1 (6 bases). This CDR3 spans 14 amino acids. V shed 3 bases and J shed 4 bases, with 15 bases lying between them. Germline loops: CDR1 DFQATT, CDR2 SNEGSKA (reference sequence). The CDR3 sequence: CSASWAGEGYGYTF. The CDR3 DNA reads as TGCAGTGCTAGCTGGGCAGGGGAGGGCTATGGCTACACCTTC.

This clonotype was recorded a few times. V is TRBV10-3 and J is TRBJ2-5, with a tentative D call TRBD1 (5 bases). This CDR3 has 14 amino acids. The V end lost 6 bases, the J end lost 7 bases, and 18 bases lay between the germline ends. In germline, CDR1 is ENHRY, CDR2 SYGVKD. Written as DNA, the CDR3 is TGTGCCATCAGCGGATCGTCCAGGGAAGGGACCCAGTACTTC. This sequence encodes CAISGSSREGTQYF.

This clonotype was picked up many times. The chain couples TRBV28 to TRBJ2-7, with 7 bases lining up with TRBD1. CDR3 size: 15 residues. Losses at the gene ends were 6 bases for V and 1 base for J; bases not matched to a gene: 9. Looked up from germline, CDR1 is MDHEN and CDR2 is SYDVKM. CDR3 DNA sequence: TGTGCCAGCAGCCCCCCATGGACAGGTTCCTACGAGCAGTACTTC. Protein sequence: CASSPPWTGSYEQYF.

This clonotype was observed a handful of times. V gene TRBV9 combines with J gene TRBJ2-2; 8 positions agree with TRBD1. CDR1 is SGDLS, CDR2 YYNGEE, per germline. This CDR3 is built from 14 residues. Trimming at V came to 3 bases and at J to 4 bases, leaving 2 bases not matched to a gene. The CDR3 DNA reads as TGTGCCAGCAGCGCGGGACAGGTCACCGGGGAGCTGTTTTTT. This gives the protein CASSAGQVTGELFF.

This clonotype was counted ten times or more. This chain links TRBV20-1 with TRBJ1-1, with TRBD1 identical over 7 bases. V shed 3 bases, J shed 0 bases, and the junction held 16 bases outside the gene matches. This CDR3 spans 18 amino acids. From germline, CDR1 is DFQATT and CDR2 SNEGSKA (reference sequence). In DNA, the CDR3 is TGCAGTGCTAGCCGCCACAGGGGAGGGAGCCTCATGAACACTGAAGCTTTCTTT. This sequence encodes CSASRHRGGSLMNTEAFF.

CDR3 sequence reads: CASSIQGQSHGEQYF. The CDR3 region has the DNA TGTGCCAGTAGTATCCAGGGACAGTCCCACGGGGAGCAGTACTTC. This chain joins TRBV19 and TRBJ2-7; 7 nucleotides align to TRBD1. The CDR3 is 15 amino acids. CDR1 and CDR2 (germline): LNHDA, SQIVND (reference sequence). Losses at the gene ends were 3 bases for V and 7 bases for J; bases not matched to a gene: 12.

V and J are TRBV7-2 and TRBJ1-5; D is ambiguous. This CDR3 has 15 residues. Germline lookup yields CDR1 SGHTA and CDR2 FQGNSA. V shed 1 base and J shed 0 bases, with 7 bases lying between them. CDR3 DNA sequence: TGTGCCAGCAGCTTAGAACAGTATAGCAATCAGCCCCAGCATTTT. The encoded protein is CASSLEQYSNQPQHF. The whole variable domain, filled in from reference TRBV7-2 and TRBJ1-5, reads GAGVSQSPSNKVTEKGKDVELRCDPISGHTALYWYRQSLGQGLEFLIYFQGNSAPDKSGLPSDRFSAERTGGSVSTLTIQRTQQEDSAVYLCASSLEQYSNQPQHFGDGTRLSIL.

The chain employs TRBV11-2 and TRBJ2-7, with D possibly called TRBD1 or TRBD2 (5 bases each). Germline V CDR1 and CDR2: SGHAT, FQNNGV. CDR3 length equals 18 residues. V was shortened by 3 bases and J by 0 bases, with 21 bases between the two germline ends. The CDR3 coding sequence is TGTGCCAGCAGCTTCAATGGACCCGTAGAGGGGATCTCCTACGAGCAGTACTTC. This encodes CASSFNGPVEGISYEQYF.

V gene TRBV28 combines with J gene TRBJ2-5; D unresolved. Germline values: CDR1 MDHEN, CDR2 SYDVKM. The CDR3 has 12 amino acids. V was cut by 6 bases and J by 2 bases, with 7 bases left in between. CDR3 residues: CASRGRQETQYF. In nucleotides, the CDR3 is TGTGCCAGCAGGGGCCGACAAGAGACCCAGTACTTC.